This TCR beta chain derives from a study of technical replicates of blood from several donors (dated by TCRdb to 2016 to 2017). V gives up 6 bases and J gives up 2 bases, and the segment between their germline ends measures 11 bases. CDR1 LNHDA and CDR2 SQIVND were looked up in the germline V gene (reference sequence). Counted from cysteine to phenylalanine, this CDR3 has 14 amino acids. Kept here is only the CDR3 DNA, which spans 42 bases and is read in frame from base 1. Library creation used the immunoSEQ multiplex PCR assay. The immuneACCESS repertoire file appears here via TCRdb, limited to in-frame rearrangements. These files lack a portion of the clones; in checked studies, under half of the deficit traces to unresolved V genes, and the cause of the others is not known. The sample has about 61,000 clones on record, approximately 97% of them singletons. The biggest ten clones account for about 0.19% of the sample.

Details on this clone: Its antigen is unknown. No per-base quality is available; no much larger clone lies one base away.

The chain is encoded by TRBV19 joined to TRBJ1-3, and perhaps TRBD1 as D gene, on 6 matching bases. The source material was T cells isolated from PBMCs. The TCR was taken from a human donor in good health. The DNA sequence follows: TGTGCCAGTAGGTCAGGGGACCCTGGAAACACCATATATTTT. This is translated as CASRSGDPGNTIYF.